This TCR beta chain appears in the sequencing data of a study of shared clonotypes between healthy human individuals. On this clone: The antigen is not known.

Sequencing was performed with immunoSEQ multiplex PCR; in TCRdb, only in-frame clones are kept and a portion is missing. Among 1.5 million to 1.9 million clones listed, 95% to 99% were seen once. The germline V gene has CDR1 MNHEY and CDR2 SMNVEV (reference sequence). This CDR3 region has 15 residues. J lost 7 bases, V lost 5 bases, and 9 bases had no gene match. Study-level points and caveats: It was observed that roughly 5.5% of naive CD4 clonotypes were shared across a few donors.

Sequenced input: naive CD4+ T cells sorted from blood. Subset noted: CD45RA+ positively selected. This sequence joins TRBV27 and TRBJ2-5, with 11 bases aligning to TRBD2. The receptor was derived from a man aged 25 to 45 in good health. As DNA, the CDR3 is TGTGCCAGCAGTACCTTAGCGGGAGGGCCAGCGACCCAGTACTTC. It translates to CASSTLAGGPATQYF.